This is a list of T cell receptor beta chains from one sample in a study of OX40 agonist ivuxolimab in advanced cancers. Measured with immunoSEQ multiplex PCR; TCRdb has only the in-frame clones, and not every one. The repertoire includes over 60,000 clones, roughly 82% of them detected once, and roughly 2.4% sits in the top ten. Here the sequenced sample was CD4+ or CD8+ T cells sorted from blood, taken in a trial of the OX40 agonist ivuxolimab. The receptors derive from an adult with an advanced solid tumor such as melanoma, head and neck, liver or kidney cancer. The CDR3 runs from the conserved cysteine through the conserved F or W. The D gene is left open where the match is weak. Some rows mark clone size as missing; the rest say once, few, many or name a class of expanded clone.

j_call,d_call,clone_size,v_call,cdr3_aa,cdr3_nt
TRBJ2-3,TRBD2,NA,TRBV5-4,CASSFRLAGSTDTQYF,TGTGCCAGCAGCTTCCGACTAGCGGGGAGCACAGATACGCAGTATTTT
TRBJ1-3,NA,NA,TRBV15,CATSRDPGAGNTIYF,TGTGCCACCAGCAGAGATCCCGGGGCTGGAAACACCATATATTTT
TRBJ2-7,TRBD1,NA,TRBV19,CASSKGQGPYEQYF,TGTGCCAGTAGTAAGGGACAGGGTCCCTACGAGCAGTACTTC
TRBJ1-1,NA,NA,TRBV5-1,CASSIDGLAEAFF,TGCGCCAGCAGCATAGACGGACTAGCTGAAGCTTTCTTT
TRBJ1-1,NA,once,TRBV6-6,CASSKQGTEAFF,TGTGCCAGCAGTAAGCAGGGCACTGAAGCTTTCTTT
TRBJ2-7,NA,NA,TRBV5-1,CASSLGPVREQYF,TGCGCCAGCAGCTTGGGCCCAGTCCGGGAGCAGTACTTC
TRBJ1-1,NA,NA,TRBV14,CASSQAGGRTEAFF,TGTGCCAGCAGCCAGGCCGGGGGGAGGACTGAAGCTTTCTTT
TRBJ2-5,NA,NA,TRBV15,CATSRDSRDQETQYF,TGTGCCACCAGCAGAGATTCCAGGGACCAAGAGACCCAGTACTTC
TRBJ1-2,NA,NA,TRBV7-8,CASSFDPNYGYTF,TGTGCCAGCAGCTTCGACCCAAACTATGGCTACACCTTC
TRBJ1-1,NA,NA,TRBV5-1,CASSEPPIPALLNTEAFF,TGCGCCAGCAGCGAACCCCCCATCCCCGCTCTCTTGAACACTGAAGCTTTCTTT